The sequence of this TCR beta chain was determined in a study of CD8 T cells in Susac syndrome (dated by TCRdb to the late 2010s). Notes on the research overall: The study used repertoire sequencing to test whether antigen drove CD8+ T cell activation and differentiation in Susac syndrome.

A single count supports this clonotype. The target of this receptor is not known. Base qualities are missing; no much larger clone stands one base away. A read on its own is weak evidence. Peripheral blood CD8+ and CD4+ T cells from healthy donors, Susac syndrome patients and multiple sclerosis patients were profiled by high-throughput TCR beta sequencing. Healthy donors were included as age- and sex-matched controls. CD8+ TEMRA cells were enriched by FACS, while bulk CD8+ and CD4+ T cells were purified by magnetic negative isolation. Blood was collected in EDTA tubes and processed within 24 hours, with PBMCs isolated through density gradient centrifugation. PBMCs intended for TCR sequencing were cryopreserved in liquid nitrogen and thawed later in a water bath at 37 degrees C. Purity of sorted or isolated CD4+, CD8+ and CD8+ TEMRA cells was at least 90%. Measured from the cysteine to the phenylalanine, the CDR3 is 16 residues long. Kept here is only the CDR3 DNA, which spans 48 bases and is read in frame from base 1. V is cut back by 0 bases and J by 7 bases, with 4 bases in the junction unmatched. According to the germline V gene (reference sequence), CDR1 reads PRHDT and CDR2 reads FYEKMQ.

The research as a whole found: The number of individuals in the TCR sequencing and HLA analysis was recognized as being relatively small.

RNA was extracted with the RNeasy kit and about 0.5 to 1 ug was reverse transcribed using random hexamers. The immunoSEQ multiplex PCR assay, which covers 54 Vbeta and 13 Jbeta segments, was used to amplify TCR beta CDR3 regions. To correct PCR amplification bias, a synthetic template baseline was used for both primer optimization and computational correction. The paper's processing steps were these. Reads were annotated to V, D and J genes according to IMGT and were analyzed with immunoSEQ Analyzer, with only productive sequences retained. To calculate clonality, Shannon entropy was normalized by log2 of the number of productive unique sequences and then subtracted from one. For each patient and control, public and private clones were evaluated among the 100 most prevalent clones. Clones were defined as Susac-specific when absent from the healthy and MS cohorts, from fewer than 1,200 published viral clones and from other ImmuneACCESS disease sequences. In TCRdb, the public reads were trimmed at Q25 with fastp and aligned with MiXCR, with productive beta chains retained. Every CDR3 protein is listed once, alongside the most common genes and DNA of its rows. These V and J calls rely on TCRdb rather than the paper's analysis. A total of under 200,000 distinct CDR3 sequences appear in this sample, 90% to 95% of them only once. About 0.095% of the sample is in the top ten clones.

The sequence is built from TRBV13 and TRBJ1-6; 9 nucleotides in the junction match TRBD1. The source material was CD4+ T cells from PBMCs. The TCR was taken from a human donor in good health. The CDR3 reads CASSLGPGQGNSPLHF. The DNA sequence is TGTGCCAGCAGCTTAGGTCCCGGACAGGGGAATTCACCCCTCCACTTT.